Given below is one T cell receptor (beta chain) in context. Assay: immunoSEQ multiplex PCR; the TCRdb copy retains only in-frame clones and omits some. The sample yields about 98,000 clones, around 82% seen once. These data come from a study of control samples from healthy donors and cancer patients. The CDR3 loop spans 15 amino acids. Between the trimmed V and J ends, which lost 5 bases and 3 bases, there was a span of 13 bases. Germline loops: CDR1 LNHDA, CDR2 SQIVND (reference sequence). The chain couples TRBV19 to TRBJ1-4, with D perhaps TRBD1 (5 bases). The sequence was obtained from a man between 60 and 75 years old in good health. Sample: blood. DNA of the CDR3: TGTGCCAGTAGTCTTGACAGAGCCTCTAATGAAAAACTGTTTTTT. The encoded protein is CASSLDRASNEKLFF.